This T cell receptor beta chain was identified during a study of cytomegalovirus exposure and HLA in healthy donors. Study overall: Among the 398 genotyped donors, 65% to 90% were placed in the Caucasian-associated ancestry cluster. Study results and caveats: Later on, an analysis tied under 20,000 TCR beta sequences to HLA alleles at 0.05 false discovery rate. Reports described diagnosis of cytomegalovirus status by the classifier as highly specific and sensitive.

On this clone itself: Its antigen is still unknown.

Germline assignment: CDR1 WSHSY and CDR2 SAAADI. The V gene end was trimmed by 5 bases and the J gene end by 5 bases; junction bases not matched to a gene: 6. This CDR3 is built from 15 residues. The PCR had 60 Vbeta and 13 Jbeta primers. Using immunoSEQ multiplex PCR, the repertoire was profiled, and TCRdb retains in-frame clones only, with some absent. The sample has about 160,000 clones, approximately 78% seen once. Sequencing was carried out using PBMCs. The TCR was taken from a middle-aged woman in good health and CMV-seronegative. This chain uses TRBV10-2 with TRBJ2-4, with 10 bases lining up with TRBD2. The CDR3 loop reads CASSRASGGQNIQYF. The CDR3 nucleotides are TGCGCCAGCAGTCGGGCTAGCGGGGGCCAAAACATTCAGTACTTC.